This paragraph reports one T cell receptor (beta chain). Antigen specificity is unknown. The germline gene is not matched at one end of the junction; a read error may be the cause. Carried by the TCR beta cDNA libraries were unique molecular identifiers. Between roughly 1 and 11 million T cells gave rise to some 520,000 cDNA molecules. MiXCR, applied by TCRdb to the PCR reads, yields one record per CDR3 protein. The sample has 800,000 to 950,000 distinct CDR3 sequences, roughly 50% seen once. This sample was taken from a study of post-analysis software for immune sequencing data. Turning to the study itself: Some patients lacked subtype; others had relapsing-remitting, secondary progressive or progressive-relapsing disease. General study points: In multiple sclerosis, normalized Chao1 diversity was significantly below that of controls. Analysis by F measure revealed that same-batch samples clustered strongly together. Higher frequency in patients than in controls was seen for roughly five TRBV segments, with TRBV5-6, TRBV5-1 and TRBV20-1 among them.

The CDR3 contains 16 residues. CDR1 is DFQATT and CDR2 is SNEGSKA in the germline V gene (reference sequence). The sample taken for sequencing was blood. The V and J genes are TRBV20-1 and TRBJ1-5, with D perhaps TRBD1 (6 bases). The receptor comes from a girl aged 5-17 years with multiple sclerosis. The CDR3 region is CGARGNRADAGQPQHF. CDR3 bases: TGCGGTGCTAGAGGCAACAGGGCGGACGCTGGGCAGCCCCAGCATTTT.